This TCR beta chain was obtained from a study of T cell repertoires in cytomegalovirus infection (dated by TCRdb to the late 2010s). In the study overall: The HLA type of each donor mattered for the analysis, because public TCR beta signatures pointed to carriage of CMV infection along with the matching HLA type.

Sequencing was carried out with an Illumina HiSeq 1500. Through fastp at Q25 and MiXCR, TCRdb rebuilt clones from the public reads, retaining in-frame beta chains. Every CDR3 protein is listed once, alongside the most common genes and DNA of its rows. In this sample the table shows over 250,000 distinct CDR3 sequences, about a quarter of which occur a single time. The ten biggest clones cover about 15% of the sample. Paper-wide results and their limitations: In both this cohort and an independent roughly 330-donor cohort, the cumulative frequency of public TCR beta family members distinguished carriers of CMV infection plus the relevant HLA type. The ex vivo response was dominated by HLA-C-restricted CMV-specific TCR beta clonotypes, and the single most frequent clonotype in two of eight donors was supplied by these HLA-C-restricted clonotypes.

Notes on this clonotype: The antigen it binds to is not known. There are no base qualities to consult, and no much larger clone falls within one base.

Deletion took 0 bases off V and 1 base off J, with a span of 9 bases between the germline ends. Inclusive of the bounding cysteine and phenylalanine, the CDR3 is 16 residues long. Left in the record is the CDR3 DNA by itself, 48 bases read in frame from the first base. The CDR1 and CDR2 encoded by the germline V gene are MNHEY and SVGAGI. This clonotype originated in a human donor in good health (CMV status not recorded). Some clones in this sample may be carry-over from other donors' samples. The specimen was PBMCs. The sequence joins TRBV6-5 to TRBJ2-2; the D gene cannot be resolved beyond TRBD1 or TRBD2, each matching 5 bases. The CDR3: CASSYSGPWNTGELFF. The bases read TGTGCCAGCAGTTACTCGGGACCTTGGAACACCGGGGAGCTGTTTTTT.